This T cell receptor beta chain was identified during a study of OX40 agonist ivuxolimab in advanced cancers. Study overall: The patients got ivuxolimab, which is an agonistic anti-OX40 (CD134) antibody. General observations from the study: Relative to CD4+ cells, CD8+ T cells on average had more expanded clones. Partial responders receiving 0.1-3.0 mg/kg showed among the lowest clonal expansion. Antigen specificity of clonally expanded peripheral T cells was not established.

TCRdb keeps only in-frame clones here, not all; method: immunoSEQ multiplex PCR. The table shows about 12,000 clones, with 65% to 75% occurring only once. CDR1 MNHNY and CDR2 SVGAGI come from the germline V gene (reference sequence). Trimming left V 1 base short and J 0 bases short, with 2 bases between. The CDR3 sequence is 13 residues long. Remarks on this clone: The antigen remains unidentified.

The material was CD4+ or CD8+ T cells sorted from blood, obtained in a trial of the OX40 agonist ivuxolimab. The chain links TRBV6-6 to TRBJ2-3; D call uncertain. This sequence originates from an adult with an advanced solid tumor such as melanoma, head and neck, liver or kidney cancer. The DNA for the CDR3 is TGTGCCAGCAGTTACTTTAGCACAGATACGCAGTATTTT. This sequence encodes CASSYFSTDTQYF.